Presented here are 4 T cell receptor beta chains from one specimen sequenced in a study of shared clonotypes between healthy human individuals. The assay was immunoSEQ multiplex PCR, and TCRdb's table has in-frame clones only and misses some. The sample comprises about 1,800,000 clones, approximately 94% of which are singletons, and under 1.5% rests with the top ten. Terminally differentiated effector memory CD45RA+ cells were left out of the naive CD8 fraction, which was CD45RO-negative and positively selected for CCR7. The sequencing sample was made of naive CD8+ T cells sorted from blood. All receptors derive from a man aged 18 to 35 in good health.

This clone was found once. V usage is TRBV4-3 and J usage is TRBJ1-2; D remains ambiguous. The germline gives CDR1 LGHNA, CDR2 YSLEER. CDR3 length equals 15 residues. V shed 0 bases and J shed 3 bases, with 11 bases lying between them. DNA for the CDR3: TGCGCCAGCAGCCAAGAGGAGAACAGCTACTATGGCTACACCTTC. This codes for CASSQEENSYYGYTF.

V and J are TRBV7-8 and TRBJ1-1; 7 bases match TRBD1. CDR3 length: 14 residues. Unmatched junction bases numbered 8, after V lost 5 bases and J lost 5 bases. From germline, CDR1 is SGHVS and CDR2 FQNEAQ. CDR3 nucleotides: TGTGCCAGCAGCGCGGCGACAGGGCGGACTGAAGCTTTCTTT. Its protein product is CASSAATGRTEAFF.

As regards this clone: This specimen includes other DNA sequences encoding the same CDR3. This chain links TRBV9 with TRBJ1-5; D is possibly TRBD1 (5 bases). V gave up 0 bases and J gave up 5 bases, with 9 bases separating them. CDR1 and CDR2 (germline): SGDLS, YYNGEE. The CDR3 is 14 amino acids. The CDR3 DNA sequence: TGTGCCAGCAGCGTAGACGGGACCTATCAGCCCCAGCATTTT. This encodes CASSVDGTYQPQHF.

The chain recombines TRBV28 with TRBJ2-1; 9 positions match TRBD2. The CDR3 consists of 20 residues. Germline CDR1 MDHEN, CDR2 SYDVKM. V gave up 3 bases and J gave up 6 bases; unmatched junction bases: 21. CDR3 amino acids: CASSFPTAGTSNPPGNEQFF. CDR3 DNA sequence: TGTGCCAGCAGTTTCCCGACTGCCGGGACTAGCAACCCCCCAGGCAATGAGCAGTTCTTC.